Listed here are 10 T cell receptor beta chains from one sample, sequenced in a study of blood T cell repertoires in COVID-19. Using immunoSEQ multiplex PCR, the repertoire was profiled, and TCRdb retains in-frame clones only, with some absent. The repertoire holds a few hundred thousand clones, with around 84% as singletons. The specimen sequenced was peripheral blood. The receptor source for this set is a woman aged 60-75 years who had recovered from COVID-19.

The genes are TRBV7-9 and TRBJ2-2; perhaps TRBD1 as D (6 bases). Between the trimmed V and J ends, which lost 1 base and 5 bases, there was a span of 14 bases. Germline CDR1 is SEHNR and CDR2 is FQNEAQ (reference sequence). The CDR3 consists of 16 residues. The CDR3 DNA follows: TGTGCCAGCAGCTTAGGGGTCTGGGGGCAAACCGGGGAGCTGTTTTTT. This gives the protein CASSLGVWGQTGELFF.

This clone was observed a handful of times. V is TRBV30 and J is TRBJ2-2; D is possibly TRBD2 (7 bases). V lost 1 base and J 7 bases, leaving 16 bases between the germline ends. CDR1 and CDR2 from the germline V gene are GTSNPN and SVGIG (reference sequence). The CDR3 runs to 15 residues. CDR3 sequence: CAWSGRGQSIGELFF. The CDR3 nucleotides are TGTGCCTGGAGTGGGCGGGGGCAAAGTATCGGGGAGCTGTTTTTT.

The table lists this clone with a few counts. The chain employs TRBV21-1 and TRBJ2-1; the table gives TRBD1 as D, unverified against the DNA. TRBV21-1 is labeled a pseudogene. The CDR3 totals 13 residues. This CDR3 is CASSTHTYNEQFF. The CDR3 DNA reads TGTGCCAGCAGCACCCACACCTACAATGAGCAGTTCTTC.

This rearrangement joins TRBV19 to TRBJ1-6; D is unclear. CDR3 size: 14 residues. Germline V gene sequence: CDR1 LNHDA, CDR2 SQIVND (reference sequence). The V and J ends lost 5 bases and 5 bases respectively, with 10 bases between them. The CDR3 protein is CASSSLEDNSPLHF. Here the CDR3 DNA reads TGTGCCAGTAGTTCTTTGGAGGATAATTCACCCCTCCACTTT.

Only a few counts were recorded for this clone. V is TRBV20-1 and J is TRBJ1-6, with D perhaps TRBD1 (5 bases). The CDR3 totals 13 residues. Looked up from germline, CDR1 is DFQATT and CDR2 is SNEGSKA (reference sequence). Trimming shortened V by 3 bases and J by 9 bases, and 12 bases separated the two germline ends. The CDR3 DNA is TGCAGTGCTAGTCGGGGGATCGGTTCACCCCTCCACTTT. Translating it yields CSASRGIGSPLHF.

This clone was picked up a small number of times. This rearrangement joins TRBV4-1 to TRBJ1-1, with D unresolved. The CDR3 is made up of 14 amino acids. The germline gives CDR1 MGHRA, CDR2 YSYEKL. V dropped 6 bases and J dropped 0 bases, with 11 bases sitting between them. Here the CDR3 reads CASSSPTMNTEAFF. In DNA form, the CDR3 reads TGCGCCAGCAGTTCACCGACAATGAACACTGAAGCTTTCTTT.

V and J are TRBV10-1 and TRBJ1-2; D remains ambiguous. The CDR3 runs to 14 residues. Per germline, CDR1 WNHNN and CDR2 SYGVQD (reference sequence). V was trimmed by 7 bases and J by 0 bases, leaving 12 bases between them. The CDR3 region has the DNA TGCGCCAGCATTTATCCCTCTACTAACTATGGCTACACCTTC. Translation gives CASIYPSTNYGYTF.

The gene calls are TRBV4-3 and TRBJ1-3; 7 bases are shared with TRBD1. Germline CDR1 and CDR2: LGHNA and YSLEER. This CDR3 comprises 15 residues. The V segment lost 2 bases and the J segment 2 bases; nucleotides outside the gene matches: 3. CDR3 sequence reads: CASSQMQGAGNTIYF. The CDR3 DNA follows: TGCGCCAGCAGCCAAATGCAGGGGGCTGGAAACACCATATATTTT.

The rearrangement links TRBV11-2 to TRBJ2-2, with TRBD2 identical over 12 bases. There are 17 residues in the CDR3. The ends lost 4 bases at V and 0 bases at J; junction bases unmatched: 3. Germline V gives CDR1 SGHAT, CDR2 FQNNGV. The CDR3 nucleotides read TGTGCCAGCAGCTCTCTAGCGGGGGGGCCGAACACCGGGGAGCTGTTTTTT. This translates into CASSSLAGGPNTGELFF.

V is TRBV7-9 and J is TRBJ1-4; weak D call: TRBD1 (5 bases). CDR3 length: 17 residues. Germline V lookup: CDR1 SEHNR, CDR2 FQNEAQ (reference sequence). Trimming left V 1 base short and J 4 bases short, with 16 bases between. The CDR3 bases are TGTGCCAGCAGCTTAGGAACAGGAATCCGGAGTAATGAAAAACTGTTTTTT. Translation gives CASSLGTGIRSNEKLFF.